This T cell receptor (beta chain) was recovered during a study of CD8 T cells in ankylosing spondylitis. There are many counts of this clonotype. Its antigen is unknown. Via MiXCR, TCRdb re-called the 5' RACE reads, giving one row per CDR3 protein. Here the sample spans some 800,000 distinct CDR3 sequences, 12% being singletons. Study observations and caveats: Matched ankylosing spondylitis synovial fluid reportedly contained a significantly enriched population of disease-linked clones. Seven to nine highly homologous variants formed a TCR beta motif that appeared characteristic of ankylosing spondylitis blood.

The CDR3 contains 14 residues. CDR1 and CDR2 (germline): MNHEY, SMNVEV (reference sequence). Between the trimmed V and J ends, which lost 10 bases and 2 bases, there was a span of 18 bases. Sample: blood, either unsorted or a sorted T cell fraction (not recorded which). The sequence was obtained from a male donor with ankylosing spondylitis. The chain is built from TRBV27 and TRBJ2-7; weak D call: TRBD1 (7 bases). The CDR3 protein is CATMRQGGPYEQYF. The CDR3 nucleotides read TGTGCCACCATGCGGCAGGGGGGTCCCTACGAGCAGTACTTC.